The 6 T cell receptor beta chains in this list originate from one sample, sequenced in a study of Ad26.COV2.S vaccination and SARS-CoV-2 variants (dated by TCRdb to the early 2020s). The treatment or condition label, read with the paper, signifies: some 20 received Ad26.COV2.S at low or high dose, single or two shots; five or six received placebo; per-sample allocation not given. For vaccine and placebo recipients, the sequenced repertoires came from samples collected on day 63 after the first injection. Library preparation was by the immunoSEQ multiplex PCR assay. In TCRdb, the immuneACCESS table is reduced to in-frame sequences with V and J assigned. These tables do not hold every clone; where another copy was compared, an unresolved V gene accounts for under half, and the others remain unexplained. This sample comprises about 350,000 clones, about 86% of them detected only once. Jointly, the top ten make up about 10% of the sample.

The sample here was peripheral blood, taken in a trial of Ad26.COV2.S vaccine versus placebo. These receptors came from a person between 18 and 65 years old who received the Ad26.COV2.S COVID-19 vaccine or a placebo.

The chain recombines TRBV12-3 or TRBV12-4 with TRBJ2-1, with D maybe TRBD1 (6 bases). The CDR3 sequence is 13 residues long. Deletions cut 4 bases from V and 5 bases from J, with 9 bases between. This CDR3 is CASSSDSDNEQFF. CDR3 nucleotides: TGTGCCAGCAGTTCGGACAGTGACAATGAGCAGTTCTTC.

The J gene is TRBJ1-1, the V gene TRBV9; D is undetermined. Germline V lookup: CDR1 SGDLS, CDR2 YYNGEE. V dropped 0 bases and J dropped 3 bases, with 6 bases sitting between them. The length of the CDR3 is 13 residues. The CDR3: CASSVGQDTEAFF. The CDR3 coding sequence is TGTGCCAGCAGCGTAGGCCAAGACACTGAAGCTTTCTTT.

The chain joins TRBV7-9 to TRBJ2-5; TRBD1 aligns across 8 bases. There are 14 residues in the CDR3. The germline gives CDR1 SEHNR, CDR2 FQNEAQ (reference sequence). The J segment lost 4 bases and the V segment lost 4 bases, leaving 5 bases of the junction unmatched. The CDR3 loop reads CASSSDRVAETQYF. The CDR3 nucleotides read TGTGCCAGCAGCTCGGACAGGGTGGCAGAGACCCAGTACTTC.

In nucleotides, the CDR3 is TGTGCCAGCAGCGGACGACAGCCGAGTGAGTCACCCCTCCACTTT. Amino acids: CASSGRQPSESPLHF. V gene TRBV7-2 combines with J gene TRBJ1-6, with D possibly being TRBD1 (5 bases). The CDR3 is made up of 15 amino acids. The germline gives CDR1 SGHTA, CDR2 FQGNSA. V was clipped by 5 bases and J by 10 bases, with 18 bases between them.

CDR3 in amino acids: CASSLKYGSYEQYF. The CDR3 DNA follows: TGTGCCAGCAGCTTAAAATACGGGTCTTACGAGCAGTACTTC. This rearrangement joins TRBV11-2 to TRBJ2-7; D call uncertain. The CDR3 is 14 amino acids. Germline values: CDR1 SGHAT, CDR2 FQNNGV. Trimming pared 2 bases from V and 4 bases from J, leaving 12 bases between.

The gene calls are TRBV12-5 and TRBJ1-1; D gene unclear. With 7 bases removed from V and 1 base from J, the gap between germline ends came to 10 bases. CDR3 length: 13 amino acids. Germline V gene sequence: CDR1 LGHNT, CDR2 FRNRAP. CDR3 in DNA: TGTGCTAGTGCCCTCGACAAGAACACTGAAGCTTTCTTT. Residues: CASALDKNTEAFF. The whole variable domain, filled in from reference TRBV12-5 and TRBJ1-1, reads DARVTQTPRHKVTEMGQEVTMRCQPILGHNTVFWYRQTMMQGLELLAYFRNRAPLDDSGMPKDRFSAEMPDATLATLKIQPSEPRDSAVYFCASALDKNTEAFFGQGTRLTVV.